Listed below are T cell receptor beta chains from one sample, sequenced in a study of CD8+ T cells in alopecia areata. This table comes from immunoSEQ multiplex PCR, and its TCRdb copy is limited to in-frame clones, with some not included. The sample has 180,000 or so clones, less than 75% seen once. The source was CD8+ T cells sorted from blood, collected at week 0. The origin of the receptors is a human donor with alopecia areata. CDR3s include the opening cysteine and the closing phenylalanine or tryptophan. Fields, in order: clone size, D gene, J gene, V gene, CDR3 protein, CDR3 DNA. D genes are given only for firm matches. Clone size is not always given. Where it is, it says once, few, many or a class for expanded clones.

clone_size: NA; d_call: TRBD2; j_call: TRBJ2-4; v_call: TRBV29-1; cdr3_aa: CSVGEGAKNIQYF; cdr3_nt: TGCAGCGTTGGGGAGGGAGCCAAAAACATTCAGTACTTC
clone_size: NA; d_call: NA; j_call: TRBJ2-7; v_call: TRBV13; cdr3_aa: CASSSVGEQYF; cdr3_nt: TGTGCCAGCAGCTCCGTCGGCGAGCAGTACTTC
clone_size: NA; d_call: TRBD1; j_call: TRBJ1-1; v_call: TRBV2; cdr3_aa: CASKGQGLSLEAFF; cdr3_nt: TGTGCCAGCAAGGGACAGGGCCTCTCTTTGGAAGCTTTCTTT
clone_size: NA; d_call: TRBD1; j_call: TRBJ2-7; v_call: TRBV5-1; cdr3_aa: CASSFRDRGHEQYF; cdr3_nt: TGCGCCAGCAGCTTCCGGGACAGGGGACACGAGCAGTACTTC
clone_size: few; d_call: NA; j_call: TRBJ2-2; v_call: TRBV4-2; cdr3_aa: CASSQGSAGELFF; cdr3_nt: TGTGCCAGCAGCCAAGGCAGCGCCGGGGAGCTGTTTTTT
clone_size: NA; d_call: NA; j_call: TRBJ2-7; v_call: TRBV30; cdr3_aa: CGGRWDYEQYF; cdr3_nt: TGCGGGGGTCGCTGGGACTACGAGCAGTACTTC
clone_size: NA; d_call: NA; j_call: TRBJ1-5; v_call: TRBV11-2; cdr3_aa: CASSTGGNQPQHF; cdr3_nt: TGTGCCAGCAGCACAGGAGGCAATCAGCCCCAGCATTTT
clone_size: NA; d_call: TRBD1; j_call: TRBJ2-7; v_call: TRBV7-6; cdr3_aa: CASSPTGGGSYEQYF; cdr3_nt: TGTGCCAGCAGCCCGACAGGGGGGGGATCCTACGAGCAGTACTTC
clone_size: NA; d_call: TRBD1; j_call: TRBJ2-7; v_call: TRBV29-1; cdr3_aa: CSAEIPGQGPYEQYF; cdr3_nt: TGCAGCGCTGAGATCCCGGGACAGGGCCCCTACGAGCAGTACTTC
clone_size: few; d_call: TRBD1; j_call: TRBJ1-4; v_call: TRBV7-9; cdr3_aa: CASSSRDRGHSENEKLFF; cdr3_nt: TGTGCCAGCAGCTCCCGGGACAGGGGGCATTCGGAAAATGAAAAACTGTTTTTT
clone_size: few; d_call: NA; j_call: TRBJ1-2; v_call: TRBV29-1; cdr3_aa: CSVESEGYTF; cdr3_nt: TGCAGCGTTGAGTCAGAAGGCTACACCTTC
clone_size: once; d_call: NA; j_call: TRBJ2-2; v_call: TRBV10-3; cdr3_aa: CAISERTETNTGELFF; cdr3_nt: TGTGCCATCAGTGAGAGGACAGAAACGAACACCGGGGAGCTGTTTTTT
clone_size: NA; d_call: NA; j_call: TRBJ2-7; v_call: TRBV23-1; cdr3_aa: CASSQMTIQGFPHEQYF; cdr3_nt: TGCGCCAGCAGTCAAATGACCATCCAGGGGTTTCCCCACGAGCAGTACTTC
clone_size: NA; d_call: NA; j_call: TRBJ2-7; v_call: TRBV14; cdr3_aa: CASSRRTSPYEQYF; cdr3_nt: TGTGCCAGCAGCCGCCGGACATCTCCCTACGAGCAGTACTTC
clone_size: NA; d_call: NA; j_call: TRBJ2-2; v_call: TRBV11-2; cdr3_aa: CASSPFGNPVTGAGELFF; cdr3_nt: TGTGCCAGCAGCCCCTTTGGCAATCCTGTTACGGGGGCCGGGGAGCTGTTTTTT
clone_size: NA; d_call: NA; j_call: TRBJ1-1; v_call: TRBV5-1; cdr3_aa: CASRSGATEAFF; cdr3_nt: TGCGCCAGCAGATCAGGGGCAACTGAAGCTTTCTTT
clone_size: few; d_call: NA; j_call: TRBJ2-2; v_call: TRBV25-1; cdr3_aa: CASVQGGGELFF; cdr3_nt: TGTGCCAGCGTGCAGGGGGGTGGAGAGCTGTTTTTT
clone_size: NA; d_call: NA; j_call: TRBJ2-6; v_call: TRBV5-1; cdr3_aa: CASSSEQVGANVLTF; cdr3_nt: TGCGCCAGCAGTTCAGAACAGGTTGGGGCCAACGTCCTGACTTTC
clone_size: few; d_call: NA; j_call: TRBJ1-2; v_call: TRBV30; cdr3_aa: CAWRGTEGYTF; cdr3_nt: TGTGCCTGGAGGGGAACAGAGGGCTACACCTTC
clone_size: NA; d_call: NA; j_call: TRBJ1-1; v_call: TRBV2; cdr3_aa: CASSGGRNTEAFF; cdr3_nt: TGTGCCAGCAGTGGCGGTAGGAACACTGAAGCTTTCTTT
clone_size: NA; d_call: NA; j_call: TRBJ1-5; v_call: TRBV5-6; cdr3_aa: CASSLGGVGNQPQHF; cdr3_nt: TGTGCCAGCAGCTTGGGGGGAGTGGGCAATCAGCCCCAGCATTTT
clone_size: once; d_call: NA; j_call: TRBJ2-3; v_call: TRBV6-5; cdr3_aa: CASRTVTDTQYF; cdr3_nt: TGTGCCAGTAGGACCGTCACAGATACGCAGTATTTT
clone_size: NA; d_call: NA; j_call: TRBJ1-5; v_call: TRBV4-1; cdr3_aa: CASSLEGRSNQPQHF; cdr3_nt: TGCGCCAGCAGCCTTGAGGGGAGGAGCAATCAGCCCCAGCATTTT
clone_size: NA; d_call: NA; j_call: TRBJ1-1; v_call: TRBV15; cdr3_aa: CATSSPGEATEAFF; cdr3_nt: TGTGCCACCAGCAGCCCGGGGGAGGCCACTGAAGCTTTCTTT
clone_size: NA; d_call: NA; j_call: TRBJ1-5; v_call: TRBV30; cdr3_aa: CAWAQQGVEAQHF; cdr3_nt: TGTGCCTGGGCACAACAGGGCGTTGAGGCCCAGCATTTT
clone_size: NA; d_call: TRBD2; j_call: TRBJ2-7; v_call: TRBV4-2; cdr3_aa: CASSQEGAAGASYEQYF; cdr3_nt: TGTGCCAGCAGCCAAGAAGGGGCAGCGGGGGCCTCCTACGAGCAGTACTTC
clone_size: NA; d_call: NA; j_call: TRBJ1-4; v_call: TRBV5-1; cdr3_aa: CASSFHGGSTNEKLFF; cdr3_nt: TGCGCCAGCAGCTTCCATGGGGGATCAACTAATGAAAAACTGTTTTTT
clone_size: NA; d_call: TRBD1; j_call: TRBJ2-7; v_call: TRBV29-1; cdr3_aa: CSVGTPGQGAYEQYF; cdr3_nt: TGCAGCGTTGGCACCCCGGGACAGGGGGCCTACGAGCAGTACTTC
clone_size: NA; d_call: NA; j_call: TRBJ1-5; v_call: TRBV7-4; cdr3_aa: CASSLARADDSNQPQHF; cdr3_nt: TGTGCCAGCAGCTTAGCGAGGGCCGACGACAGCAATCAGCCCCAGCATTTT
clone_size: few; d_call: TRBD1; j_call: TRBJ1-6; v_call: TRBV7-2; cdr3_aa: CASSLHDWTGGGSPLHF; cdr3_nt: TGTGCCAGCAGCTTACACGACTGGACAGGGGGTGGCTCACCCCTCCACTTT
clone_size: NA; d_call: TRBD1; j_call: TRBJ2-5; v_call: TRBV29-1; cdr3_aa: CSAEGAGAGGRKTQYF; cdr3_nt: TGCAGCGCCGAGGGAGCCGGGGCAGGGGGTAGAAAGACCCAGTACTTC
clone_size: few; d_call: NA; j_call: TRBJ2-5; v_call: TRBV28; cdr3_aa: CASRLGQETQYF; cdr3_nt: TGTGCCAGCAGACTAGGCCAAGAGACCCAGTACTTC
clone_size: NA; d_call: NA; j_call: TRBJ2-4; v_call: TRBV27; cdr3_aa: CASSTGTGGLTTIQYF; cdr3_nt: TGTGCCAGCAGTACCGGTACCGGGGGGCTAACCACTATTCAGTACTTC
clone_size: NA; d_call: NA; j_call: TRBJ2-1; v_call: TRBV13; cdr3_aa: CASSYDREGNEQFF; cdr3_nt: TGTGCCAGCAGCTACGACCGCGAGGGCAATGAGCAGTTCTTC
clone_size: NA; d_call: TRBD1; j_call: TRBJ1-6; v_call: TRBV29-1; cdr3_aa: CSVADRVNSPLHF; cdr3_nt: TGCAGCGTCGCAGACAGGGTTAATTCACCCCTCCACTTT